These 21 T cell receptor beta chains came from one sample sequenced in a study of T cells after yellow fever vaccination (dated by TCRdb to the late 2010s). To prepare the library, 5' RACE was applied. The reads were generated on an Illumina HiSeq 2500. TCRdb handled the public reads itself, with Q25 trimming in fastp and clone calling in MiXCR, and kept productive beta chains. Identical CDR3 protein sequences are pooled into one entry, listed with their most common genes and DNA. Across this sample there are 150,000 or so distinct CDR3 sequences, with around 7.3% seen only once. The ten largest clonotypes hold 2.5% of the sample. The treatment or condition label, read with the paper, signifies: live attenuated yellow fever vaccine strain. This specimen was CD4+ T cells sorted from PBMCs, taken 5 to 6 days after the first yellow fever vaccination. Source of these receptors: a man aged 18 to 29 who received the YFV17D yellow fever vaccine.

The V call is TRBV4-1, the J call TRBJ1-2; 8 nucleotides match TRBD1. Germline CDR1 and CDR2: MGHRA and YSYEKL. This CDR3 has 16 amino acids. Germline trimming cut 0 bases from V and 0 bases from J; bases unmatched to any gene: 3. The CDR3 DNA reads TGCGCCAGCAGCCAAGATAGGACAGGGACTAACTATGGCTACACCTTC. Amino acids: CASSQDRTGTNYGYTF.

There are a few counts of this clonotype. The V call is TRBV5-1, the J call TRBJ1-2, with D unclear. V lost 0 bases and J lost 6, with 6 bases in between. Germline lookup yields CDR1 SGHRS and CDR2 YFSETQ. CDR3 length: 12 amino acids. The CDR3 reads CASSLAGNGYTF. The DNA for the CDR3 is TGCGCCAGCAGCTTGGCCGGCAATGGCTACACCTTC.

This clonotype was seen a few times. This sequence joins TRBV29-1 and TRBJ1-1, with 7 bases lining up with TRBD1. Germline-derived CDR1 and CDR2 are SQVTM and ANQGSEA. Unmatched junction bases numbered 7, after V lost 6 bases and J lost 0 bases. This CDR3 is built from 14 residues. CDR3 sequence: CSVYLGTVNTEAFF. CDR3 coding DNA: TGCAGCGTATACCTCGGGACAGTGAACACTGAAGCTTTCTTT.

This clonotype was seen many times. The rearrangement links TRBV7-9 to TRBJ2-5, with 13 bases aligning to TRBD2. The germline V gene has CDR1 SEHNR and CDR2 FQNEAQ (reference sequence). The V gene end was trimmed by 5 bases and the J gene end by 5 bases; junction bases not matched to a gene: 8. The CDR3 is 16 amino acids. Written as DNA, the CDR3 is TGTGCCAGCAGCCTTACTAGCGGGGGGGCCATGGAGACCCAGTACTTC. It yields the protein CASSLTSGGAMETQYF.

This clonotype was seen at least ten times. The V call is TRBV7-8, the J call TRBJ2-3, with D uncertain. The CDR3 totals 12 residues. Per the germline V gene, CDR1 is SGHVS and CDR2 is FQNEAQ. With 5 bases removed from V and 6 bases from J, the gap between germline ends came to 9 bases. For the CDR3, the DNA is TGTGCCAGCAGCCCGAGATTGGATACGCAGTATTTT. Its protein product is CASSPRLDTQYF.

This clonotype was detected many times. This chain joins TRBV20-1 and TRBJ1-5; D remains ambiguous. This CDR3 region has 13 residues. The germline gives CDR1 DFQATT, CDR2 SNEGSKA (reference sequence). The V and J ends lost 1 base and 5 bases respectively, with 9 bases between them. The CDR3 DNA follows: TGCAGTGCTAGAGGAGAAGGGCATCAGCCCCAGCATTTT. It encodes CSARGEGHQPQHF.

The J gene is TRBJ2-7, the V gene TRBV6-6; weak D call: TRBD1 (6 bases). This CDR3 spans 14 amino acids. From germline, CDR1 is MNHNY and CDR2 SVGAGI (reference sequence). V was trimmed by 2 bases and J by 6 bases, leaving 14 bases between them. CDR3 residues: CASSYGRGNTEQYV. CDR3 nucleotides: TGTGCCAGCAGTTACGGCAGGGGTAACACCGAGCAGTACGTC.

This clonotype was seen only a few times. V and J are TRBV5-1 and TRBJ1-1; 7 bases are shared with TRBD1. Unmatched junction bases numbered 3, after V lost 4 bases and J lost 6 bases. The CDR3 spans 12 residues. Germline V gene data show CDR1 as SGHRS and CDR2 as YFSETQ. In DNA, the CDR3 is TGCGCCAGCAGCGCCACAGGGGCTGAAGCTTTCTTT. Its protein is CASSATGAEAFF.

A few counts support this clonotype. The gene calls are TRBV19 and TRBJ2-7, with TRBD2 identical over 9 bases. The V segment lost 7 bases and the J segment 5 bases; nucleotides outside the gene matches: 6. Germline-derived CDR1 and CDR2 are LNHDA and SQIVND (reference sequence). This CDR3 has 13 amino acids. The CDR3, as DNA: TGTGCCAGTACGCGCGGGGGGGCCCACGAGCAGTACTTC. This gives the protein CASTRGGAHEQYF. Based on the CDR3 plus reference TRBV19 and TRBJ2-7, the full variable domain is DGGITQSPKYLFRKEGQNVTLSCEQNLNHDAMYWYRQDPGQGLRLIYYSQIVNDFQKGDIAEGYSVSREKKESFPLTVTSAQKNPTAFYLCASTRGGAHEQYFGPGTRLTVT.

This clonotype has at least ten counts. V and J are TRBV28 and TRBJ1-2; D gene unclear. V was trimmed by 6 bases and J by 4 bases, leaving 12 bases between them. This CDR3 region has 13 residues. The germline V gene has CDR1 MDHEN and CDR2 SYDVKM. The DNA for the CDR3 is TGTGCCAGCAGACGGGCGAACGCCTATGGCTACACCTTC. It codes for CASRRANAYGYTF.

This chain links TRBV29-1 with TRBJ2-2; D is undetermined. Germline lookup yields CDR1 SQVTM and CDR2 ANQGSEA. Trimming stripped 2 bases from V and 8 bases from J, with 9 bases between. This CDR3 has 12 residues. The CDR3 DNA is TGCAGCGTTGAACTAGGTCGGGGGGAGCTGTTTTTT. Protein: CSVELGRGELFF.

The V call is TRBV28, the J call TRBJ1-6, with 7 bases that match TRBD1. Trimming cost V 3 bases and J 14 bases; bases outside gene matches: 13. This CDR3 has 15 residues. CDR1 and CDR2 from the germline V gene are MDHEN and SYDVKM. The CDR3: CASSFAGTDLITLHF. CDR3 nucleotides: TGTGCCAGCAGTTTTGCGGGGACAGACCTTATCACCCTCCACTTT.

This clonotype was detected a few times. V gene TRBV6-1 combines with J gene TRBJ1-1, with TRBD1 identical over 8 bases. Germline values: CDR1 MNHNS, CDR2 SASEGT. V lost 5 bases and J lost 8; bases outside the gene matches: 7. This CDR3 spans 13 amino acids. CDR3 sequence: CASSKPGTGEAFF. DNA for the CDR3: TGTGCCAGCAGTAAGCCCGGGACAGGCGAAGCTTTCTTT.

This clonotype was picked up many times. The chain couples TRBV12-3 or TRBV12-4 to TRBJ1-2; D is undetermined. V gave up 3 bases and J gave up 6 bases, with 11 bases separating them. This CDR3 is 13 amino acids long. The CDR3 DNA reads TGTGCCAGCAGTTTCATTAGAAGGGATGGCTACACCTTC. The encoded protein is CASSFIRRDGYTF.

In its sample, this clonotype was seen a few times. The chain recombines TRBV7-8 with TRBJ1-2; weak D call: TRBD1 (6 bases). CDR3 length: 13 amino acids. CDR1 is SGHVS and CDR2 is FQNEAQ in the germline V gene. Trimming removed 4 bases at V and 8 bases at J, with 14 bases between. CDR3: CASSYWGGDGYTF. DNA for the CDR3: TGTGCCAGCAGCTATTGGGGGGGCGACGGCTACACCTTC.

At least ten counts were recorded for this clonotype. V usage is TRBV6-1 and J usage is TRBJ1-1; TRBD1 might be the D (6 bases). Germline CDR1 MNHNS, CDR2 SASEGT. Trimming stripped 5 bases from V and 3 bases from J, with 16 bases between. The CDR3 length is 15 residues. Here the CDR3 DNA reads TGTGCCAGCAGTCCGCCCCGACAGGACCACACTGAAGCTTTCTTT. Its translation is CASSPPRQDHTEAFF.

The sample holds many counts of this clonotype. The J gene is TRBJ2-5, the V gene TRBV5-1; D not certain. In germline, CDR1 is SGHRS, CDR2 YFSETQ. The CDR3 spans 12 residues. The V end was cut by 5 bases, the J end by 3 bases, with 8 bases between. Here the CDR3 reads CASRETEETQYF. DNA of the CDR3: TGCGCCAGCAGAGAAACAGAAGAGACCCAGTACTTC.

The rearrangement uses TRBV2 and TRBJ2-2; 8 bases fit TRBD1. CDR1 SNHLY and CDR2 FYNNEI come from the germline V gene. With 10 bases clipped from V and 5 bases from J, the junction kept 9 bases outside the gene matches. The CDR3 is 14 amino acids. This CDR3 is CATSGQGGTGELFF. Here the CDR3 DNA reads TGTGCCACCTCAGGACAGGGCGGTACCGGGGAGCTGTTTTTT. The full variable domain, completed using reference TRBV2 and TRBJ2-2, is EPEVTQTPSHQVTQMGQEVILRCVPISNHLYFYWYRQILGQKVEFLVSFYNNEISEKSEIFDDQFSVERPDGSNFTLKIRSTKLEDSAMYFCATSGQGGTGELFFGEGSRLTVL.

The table lists this clonotype with many counts. The V call is TRBV6-5, the J call TRBJ2-5; no reliable D call. The CDR3 sequence is 13 residues long. V lost 5 bases and J 5 bases, leaving 12 bases between the germline ends. Germline V gene sequence: CDR1 MNHEY, CDR2 SVGAGI. CDR3 sequence: CASSLSRWETQYF. The CDR3 DNA reads as TGTGCCAGCAGTCTTTCGCGGTGGGAGACCCAGTACTTC.

This clonotype was found many times. The chain couples TRBV5-1 to TRBJ1-5; 8 nucleotides match TRBD1. This CDR3 spans 14 amino acids. Germline V CDR1 and CDR2: SGHRS, YFSETQ. V trimming: 4 bases; J trimming: 5 bases; junction bases outside the gene matches: 5. In DNA form, the CDR3 reads TGCGCCAGCAGCGCAGACAGGGGTGATCAGCCCCAGCATTTT. This translates into CASSADRGDQPQHF.

Many counts were recorded for this clonotype. The rearrangement links TRBV5-1 to TRBJ1-1, with D perhaps matching TRBD1 (5 bases). Trimming pared 7 bases from V and 0 bases from J, leaving 10 bases between. CDR1 and CDR2 from the germline V gene are SGHRS and YFSETQ. This CDR3 has 13 amino acids. The CDR3 DNA follows: TGCGCCAGCTGGGCGGGACTGAACACTGAAGCTTTCTTT. Translation: CASWAGLNTEAFF.